The following is a T cell receptor beta chain sequence with its context. Its antigen remains unknown. This record comes from a study of blood T cells in healthy people across ages. For the study at large: About one barcoded TCR beta cDNA was captured per two T cells.

With a J-beta primer mix and a sample-barcoded 5' primer, a second PCR ran about 6 to 11 cycles. Template switching added a 12-random-nucleotide identifier to every cDNA molecule. TCRdb re-derived calls from the 5' RACE reads in MiXCR, one entry per CDR3 protein. The sample holds 1,500,000 or so distinct CDR3 sequences, 59% seen once. This CDR3 contains 14 residues. Germline CDR1 reads MDHEN; CDR2 reads SYDVKM. J gave up 2 bases and V 9 bases, and 7 bases lay outside the gene matches. Study findings and constraints: With age, beta diversity per million T cells declined roughly linearly, significantly by 30 to 40. Unsorted PBMC material precluded a definitive naive versus antigen-experienced comparison.

This receptor was taken from a man between 18 and 35 years old in good health. This chain joins TRBV28 and TRBJ2-7; 10 positions agree with TRBD1. Source material: blood. CDR3 region: CARRGTGDTYEQYF. The CDR3 DNA follows: TGTGCCAGGAGGGGGACAGGGGATACCTACGAGCAGTACTTC. The full variable domain, completed using reference TRBV28 and TRBJ2-7, is DVKVTQSSRYLVKRTGEKVFLECVQDMDHENMFWYRQDPGLGLRLIYFSYDVKMKEKGDIPEGYSVSREKKERFSLILESASTNQTSMYLCARRGTGDTYEQYFGPGTRLTVT.